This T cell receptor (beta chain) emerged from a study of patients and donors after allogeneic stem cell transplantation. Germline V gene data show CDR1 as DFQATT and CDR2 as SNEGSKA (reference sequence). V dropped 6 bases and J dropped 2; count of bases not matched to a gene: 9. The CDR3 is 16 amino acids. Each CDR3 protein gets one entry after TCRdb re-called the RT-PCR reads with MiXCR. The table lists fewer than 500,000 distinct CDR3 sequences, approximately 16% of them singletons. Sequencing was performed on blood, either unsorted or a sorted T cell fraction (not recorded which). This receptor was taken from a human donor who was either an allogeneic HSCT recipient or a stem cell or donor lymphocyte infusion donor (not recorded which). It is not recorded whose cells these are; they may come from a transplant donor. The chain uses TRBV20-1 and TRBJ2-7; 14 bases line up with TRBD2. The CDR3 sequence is CSAQMGTSGGPYEQYF. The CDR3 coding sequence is TGCAGTGCCCAAATGGGGACTAGCGGGGGACCCTACGAGCAGTACTTC.